Described below is a single T cell receptor beta chain sequence and its context. As yet, its antigen is unknown. The source of the sample is a study of CD8+CD57+ T cells in acquired aplastic anemia. Study as a whole: The mean DNA yield obtained from sorted CD4+ and CD8+ cells came to roughly 3.4 ug. General study points: Patient and control CD8+ Simpson's diversity was not significantly different.

CDR1 and CDR2 (germline): SGDLS, YYNGEE. V was pared by 0 bases and J by 7 bases, with 11 bases between. The CDR3 totals 14 residues. Investigators profiled TCR beta VDJ and CDR3 from genomic DNA template. TCRdb re-called the reads with MiXCR, one entry per CDR3 protein. This sample has about 180,000 distinct CDR3 sequences, with less than 65% found just once. Patients picked for sequencing had shown CD8+CD57+ cell expansion detected by flow cytometry. Blood was sampled before the patients had received any therapy. The sequence came from a human donor with aplastic anemia. V gene TRBV9 combines with J gene TRBJ2-1, with a weak D call TRBD2 (7 bases). Source material: sorted CD4+, CD8+, or CD8+CD57+ T cells (not recorded which) from PBMCs. CDR3 nucleotide sequence: TGTGCCAGCAGCGTAGAAGGGGGGGTGAATGAGCAGTTCTTC. Residues: CASSVEGGVNEQFF.